The rows below give T cell receptor beta chains drawn from one sample of a study of blood T cell repertoires in COVID-19. Profiling relied on immunoSEQ multiplex PCR, and the TCRdb table lists in-frame clones only, not all of them. The sample consists of approximately 99,000 clones, around four fifths of them appearing once. The sample consisted of peripheral blood. The receptor set was obtained from a woman in her sixties or seventies with acute or convalescent COVID-19. The CDR3 runs from the conserved cysteine through the conserved F or W. The D gene is left open where the match is weak. Size tells how often a clone was seen (once, few, many) or the class of an expanded clone, and some rows leave it out.

size	D	V	J	DNA	CDR3
-	TRBD1	TRBV6-5	TRBJ1-2	TGTGCCAGCAGAACTAGGGACAGGGGAATTGTGGGCTACACCTTC	CASRTRDRGIVGYTF
few	-	TRBV5-1	TRBJ1-3	TGCGCCAGCTCGCCCCAGGGCGGAGACACCATATATTTT	CASSPQGGDTIYF
-	TRBD1	TRBV7-9	TRBJ1-5	TGTGCCAGCAGCTATACAGGGGGCCAGCCCCAGCATTTT	CASSYTGGQPQHF
-	-	TRBV28	TRBJ2-7	TGTGCCAGCAGTTTGGCCCTAGCTCCCCTGGGCCAGGCTTACGAGCAGTACTTC	CASSLALAPLGQAYEQYF
-	TRBD1	TRBV5-8	TRBJ1-1	TGTGCCAGCAGCTTGTCCTGGAGGGGGCGGAACACTGAAGCTTTCTTT	CASSLSWRGRNTEAFF
-	TRBD1	TRBV6-1	TRBJ1-5	TGTGCCAGCAGTGAATGGGACAGGGCTGACAATCAGCCCCAGCATTTT	CASSEWDRADNQPQHF
few	TRBD2	TRBV9	TRBJ2-3	TGTGCCAGCAGCGTCCCCAGCGGGGGTACGCAGTATTTT	CASSVPSGGTQYF
-	TRBD1	TRBV7-8	TRBJ1-5	TGTGCCAGCAGCTTAGCGGGACAGGGGGAACAGCCCCAGCATTTT	CASSLAGQGEQPQHF
-	-	TRBV29-1	TRBJ1-3	TGCAGCGTTGAAGAACAGGTCGGAAACACCATATATTTT	CSVEEQVGNTIYF
once	-	TRBV14	TRBJ1-1	TGTGCCAGCAGCAAGGACAGTTACACTGAAGCTTTCTTT	CASSKDSYTEAFF
-	-	TRBV7-8	TRBJ1-1	TGTGCCAGCAGCTTAGATGGGGCGTGGAGTGAAGCTTTCTTT	CASSLDGAWSEAFF
-	TRBD2	TRBV18	TRBJ2-2	TGTGCCAGCTCACCACCCTCTAGCGGGAACACCGGGGAGCTGTTTTTT	CASSPPSSGNTGELFF
-	-	TRBV5-1	TRBJ2-1	TGCGCCAGCAGCCCGCCCGGGTTTGGCAATGAGCAGTTCTTC	CASSPPGFGNEQFF
-	TRBD1	TRBV6-5	TRBJ1-3	TGTGCCAGCAGTCCCGACAGGGGAGGAAACACCATATATTTT	CASSPDRGGNTIYF
few	-	TRBV20-1	TRBJ2-4	TGCAGTGCTAGTCGTCTAGCCAAAAACATTCAGTACTTC	CSASRLAKNIQYF
-	TRBD2	TRBV5-1	TRBJ2-1	TGCGCCAGCAGCTTGACACTAGCGGGAGTTGGCTCCTACAATGAGCAGTTCTTC	CASSLTLAGVGSYNEQFF
-	TRBD1	TRBV2	TRBJ2-7	TGTGCCAGCAGCCCCAGGACAGGGGCGACCTACGAGCAGTACTTC	CASSPRTGATYEQYF
-	-	TRBV4-1	TRBJ2-1	TGCGCCAGCAGCCTAAACATGGCGGGGGCCTCCAATGAGCAGTTCTTC	CASSLNMAGASNEQFF
once	-	TRBV18	TRBJ1-2	TGTGCCAGCTCGGGGGGGATTTATGGCTACACCTTC	CASSGGIYGYTF
-	TRBD1	TRBV5-1	TRBJ2-3	TGCGCCAGCAGCTTGGGGGACAGGTTGGCCAATACGCAGTATTTT	CASSLGDRLANTQYF
-	TRBD1	TRBV15	TRBJ1-2	TGTGCCACCATAGGGACAGGGGAACTCTATGGCTACACCTTC	CATIGTGELYGYTF
-	-	TRBV4-1	TRBJ1-4	TGCGCCAGCCGGGTTAGGGAAAAACTGTTTTTT	CASRVREKLFF
-	-	TRBV12-3/TRBV12-4	TRBJ2-5	TGTGCCAGCAGTTTTCAGATTCGAGAGACCCAGTACTTC	CASSFQIRETQYF
-	-	TRBV6-2/TRBV6-3	TRBJ1-5	TGTGCCAGCAGACCTATCAGGGAAGCCCAGCCCCAGCATTTT	CASRPIREAQPQHF
-	TRBD2	TRBV9	TRBJ2-7	TGTGCCAGCAGCGAGGGGACTAGCGGGAGTATCTACGAGCAGTACTTC	CASSEGTSGSIYEQYF
-	-	TRBV5-1	TRBJ2-3	TGCGCCAGCAGCTGGACAGCAAGCACAGATACGCAGTATTTT	CASSWTASTDTQYF
-	TRBD1	TRBV5-4	TRBJ2-7	TGTGCCAGCAGCTTGGGGAGCCGGACAGGGGAACGCGAGCAGTACTTC	CASSLGSRTGEREQYF
-	TRBD1	TRBV19	TRBJ2-7	TGTGCGACTGCGACCGGGACAGGGGGTTTCTACGAGCAGTACTTC	CATATGTGGFYEQYF
-	TRBD2	TRBV5-1	TRBJ2-7	TGCGCCAGCAGCAAGCCCCTAGCGGGTCTCTACGAGCAGTACTTC	CASSKPLAGLYEQYF
-	TRBD1	TRBV11-3	TRBJ2-2	TGTGCCAGCAGAGACAGGGAAGCCGGGGAGCTGTTTTTT	CASRDREAGELFF
once	-	TRBV6-6	TRBJ1-2	TGTGCCAGCACAAAATCCGGAGACAGGTTCTACACCTTC	CASTKSGDRFYTF
-	TRBD1	TRBV28	TRBJ2-3	TGTGCCAGCAGTTTACTACAGGGGGCAGATACGCAGTATTTT	CASSLLQGADTQYF
-	TRBD1	TRBV3-1/TRBV3-2	TRBJ2-7	TGTGCCAGCAGCCAAGGGTCGGGACAGGCCTCCTACGAGCAGTACTTC	CASSQGSGQASYEQYF
-	TRBD2	TRBV4-1	TRBJ2-3	TGCGCCAGCAGTCCTCTAGCGGGGGGTCGCACAGATACGCAGTATTTT	CASSPLAGGRTDTQYF
once	TRBD2	TRBV5-1	TRBJ2-5	TGCGCCAGCAGCTTGGGTATGCGGACTAGCGAGCAAGAGACCCAGTACTTC	CASSLGMRTSEQETQYF
few	-	TRBV5-1	TRBJ2-1	TGCGCCAGCAGCTTGGTCCCAGGGGCAAATGAGCAGTTCTTC	CASSLVPGANEQFF
-	-	TRBV29-1	TRBJ1-2	TGCAGCGCCAGGGGAGCTAACTATGGCTACACCTTC	CSARGANYGYTF
-	-	TRBV5-4	TRBJ2-2	TGTGCCAGCAGCTCCCAAACAGGGAACACCGGGGAGCTGTTTTTT	CASSSQTGNTGELFF
-	-	TRBV6-6	TRBJ1-2	TGTGCCAGCGGGCGGGACGGTAACTATGGCTACACCTTC	CASGRDGNYGYTF
-	TRBD1	TRBV28	TRBJ1-4	TGTGCCAGCAGACCAAAGGTCAGGGACAGGGTTACAGCTAATGAAAAACTGTTTTTT	CASRPKVRDRVTANEKLFF
-	TRBD2	TRBV28	TRBJ2-1	TGTGCCAGCAGTTTATGGGACCCCTGGACTAGCGGGGGTTCCGACAATGAGCAGTTCTTC	CASSLWDPWTSGGSDNEQFF
-	-	TRBV7-9	TRBJ2-1	TGTGCCAGCAGTCCCATCCTTAACGTCGGGCAGTTCTTC	CASSPILNVGQFF
-	-	TRBV7-2	TRBJ1-1	TGTGCCAGCAGCTTAGCAAGTGACAGGACCGCTGAAGCTTTCTTT	CASSLASDRTAEAFF
once	TRBD1	TRBV19	TRBJ1-6	TGTGCCAGCCAAAGGGACCCCAGGGGGCTGGCCCTCCACTTT	CASQRDPRGLALHF
-	-	TRBV6-2/TRBV6-3	TRBJ1-2	TGTGCCAGCAGTTACACTGTTTGGACAGCGATCTATGGCTACACCTTC	CASSYTVWTAIYGYTF
few	-	TRBV23-1	TRBJ1-3	TGCGCCAGCAGTCAAAGGCGGGAGGGGGGCTACTCTGGAAACACCATATATTTT	CASSQRREGGYSGNTIYF
-	TRBD2	TRBV29-1	TRBJ2-3	TGCAGCGCCCTAGCGGGAGTGGTAGATACGCAGTATTTT	CSALAGVVDTQYF
-	-	TRBV28	TRBJ1-2	TGTGCCAGCAACGAAGCCAGGGGTCGACACTATGGCTACACCTTC	CASNEARGRHYGYTF
-	-	TRBV5-1	TRBJ1-3	TGCGCCAGCAGCTTGGTAGGGGATGCTGGAAACACCATATATTTT	CASSLVGDAGNTIYF
-	-	TRBV5-6	TRBJ1-2	TGTGCCAGCAGTCCGGGGGGCTATGGCTACACCTTC	CASSPGGYGYTF
once	TRBD1	TRBV15	TRBJ1-4	TGTGCCACCAGCAGAGGTCGTGTTGGGACAGGGGTCGAAAAACTGTTTTTT	CATSRGRVGTGVEKLFF
-	TRBD1	TRBV7-6	TRBJ1-3	TGTGCCAGCAGTTCAACAGGGGGCCCTGGAAACACCATATATTTT	CASSSTGGPGNTIYF
-	-	TRBV7-2	TRBJ1-2	TGTGCCAGCAGCTCCCCCCGGGACTATGGCTACACCTTC	CASSSPRDYGYTF
-	-	TRBV28	TRBJ1-1	TGTGCCAGCATGGGGACATTGAACACTGAAGCTTTCTTT	CASMGTLNTEAFF
-	TRBD2	TRBV27	TRBJ2-3	TGTGCCAGCAGTTCCAGGATCGGACTAGCGGGACCAGATACGCAGTATTTT	CASSSRIGLAGPDTQYF